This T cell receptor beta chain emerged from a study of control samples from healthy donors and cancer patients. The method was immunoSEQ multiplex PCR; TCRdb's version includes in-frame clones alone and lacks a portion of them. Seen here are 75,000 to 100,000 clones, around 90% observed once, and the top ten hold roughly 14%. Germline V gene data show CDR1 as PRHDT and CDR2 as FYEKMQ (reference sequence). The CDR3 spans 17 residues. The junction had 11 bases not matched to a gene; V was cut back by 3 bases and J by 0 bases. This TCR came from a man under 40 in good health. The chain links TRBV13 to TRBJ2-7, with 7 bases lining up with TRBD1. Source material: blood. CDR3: CASSLSWAQGSSYEQYF. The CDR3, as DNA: TGTGCCAGCAGCTTGTCCTGGGCACAGGGGAGCTCCTACGAGCAGTACTTC.